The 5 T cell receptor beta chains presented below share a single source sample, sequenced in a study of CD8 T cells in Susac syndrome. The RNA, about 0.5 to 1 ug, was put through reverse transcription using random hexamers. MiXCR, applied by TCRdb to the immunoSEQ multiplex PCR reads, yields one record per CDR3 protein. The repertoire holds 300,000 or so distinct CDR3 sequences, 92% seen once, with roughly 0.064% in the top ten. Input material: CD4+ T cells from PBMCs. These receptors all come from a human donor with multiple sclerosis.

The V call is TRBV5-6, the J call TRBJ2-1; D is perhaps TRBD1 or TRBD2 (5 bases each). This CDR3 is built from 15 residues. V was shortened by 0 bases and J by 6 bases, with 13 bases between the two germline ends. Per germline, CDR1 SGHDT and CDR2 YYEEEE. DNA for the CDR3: TGTGCCAGCAGCTTGGCGGGATCAGGGTCCAATGAGCAGTTCTTC. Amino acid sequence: CASSLAGSGSNEQFF.

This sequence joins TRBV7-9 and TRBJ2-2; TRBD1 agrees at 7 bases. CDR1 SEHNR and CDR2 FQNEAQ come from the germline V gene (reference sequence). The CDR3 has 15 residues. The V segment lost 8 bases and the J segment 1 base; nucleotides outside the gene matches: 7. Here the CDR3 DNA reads TGTGCCAGCCTCAAGGACAGGTTGAACACCGGGGAGCTGTTTTTT. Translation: CASLKDRLNTGELFF.

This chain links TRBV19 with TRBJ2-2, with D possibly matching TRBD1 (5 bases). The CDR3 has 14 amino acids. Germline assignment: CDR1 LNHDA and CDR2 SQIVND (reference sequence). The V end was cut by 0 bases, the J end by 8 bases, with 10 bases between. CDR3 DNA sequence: TGTGCCAGTAGTATAGATTTAGGGGTTGGGGAGCTGTTTTTT. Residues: CASSIDLGVGELFF.

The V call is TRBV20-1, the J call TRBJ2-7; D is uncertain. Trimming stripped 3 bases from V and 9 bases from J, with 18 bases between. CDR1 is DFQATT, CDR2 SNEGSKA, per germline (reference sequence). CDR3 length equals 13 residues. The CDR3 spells CSASSLDGLGQYF. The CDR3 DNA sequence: TGCAGTGCTAGTTCCCTGGACGGTCTGGGGCAGTACTTC.

This CDR3 is CASSLQGQTEAFF. CDR3 sequence (DNA): TGTGCCAGCTCACTCCAAGGACAGACTGAAGCTTTCTTT. This chain uses TRBV18 with TRBJ1-1; a possible D gene is TRBD1 (6 bases). Trimming shortened V by 4 bases and J by 5 bases, and 11 bases separated the two germline ends. Germline CDR1 and CDR2: KGHSH and LQKENI. This CDR3 has 13 residues.